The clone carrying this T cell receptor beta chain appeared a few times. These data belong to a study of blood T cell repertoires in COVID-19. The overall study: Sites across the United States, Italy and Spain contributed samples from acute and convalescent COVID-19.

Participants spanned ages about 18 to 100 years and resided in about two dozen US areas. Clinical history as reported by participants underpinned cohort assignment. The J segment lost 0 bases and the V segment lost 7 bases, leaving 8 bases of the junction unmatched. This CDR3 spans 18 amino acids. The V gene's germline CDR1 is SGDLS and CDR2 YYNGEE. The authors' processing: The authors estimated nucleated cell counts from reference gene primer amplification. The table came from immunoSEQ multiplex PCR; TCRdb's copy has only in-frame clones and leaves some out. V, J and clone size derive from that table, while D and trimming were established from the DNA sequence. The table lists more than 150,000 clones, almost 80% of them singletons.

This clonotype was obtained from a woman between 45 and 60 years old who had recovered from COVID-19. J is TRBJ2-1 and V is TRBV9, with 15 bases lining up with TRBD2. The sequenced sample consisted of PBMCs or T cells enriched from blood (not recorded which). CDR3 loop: CASGRGTSGRNSYNEQFF. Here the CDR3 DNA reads TGTGCCAGCGGACGAGGGACTAGCGGGAGGAACTCCTACAATGAGCAGTTCTTC.